Listed here are 21 T cell receptor beta chains from one sample, sequenced in a study of blood T cells in healthy people across ages (dated by TCRdb to 2014 to 2015). The library was generated by 5' RACE. TCRdb records Illumina HiSeq 2500 as the sequencer. The second PCR ran for roughly 6 to 11 cycles and used a J-beta primer mix along with a sample-barcoded 5' primer. In-frame beta chains were kept once TCRdb had trimmed the public reads at Q25 with fastp and called clones with MiXCR. Each entry merges the rows of one CDR3 protein and shows their most common DNA and genes. The table for this sample lists about 650,000 distinct CDR3 sequences; roughly 30% of them were counted only once. The ten largest clones add up to roughly 14% of the sample. The sequenced material came from blood. The source of these receptors is a woman aged 80 or over in good health. Donor details come from another sample of the same person, matched by shared clones.

This clonotype has ten or more counts. For the CDR3, the DNA is TGCAGTGCTAGACAGGGAGGCACTGAAGCTTTCTTT. Amino acid sequence: CSARQGGTEAFF. The rearrangement joins TRBV20-1 to TRBJ1-1, with D possibly TRBD1 on 5 matching bases. CDR1 DFQATT and CDR2 SNEGSKA come from the germline V gene (reference sequence). This CDR3 has 12 amino acids. V was trimmed by 2 bases and J by 4 bases, leaving 8 bases between them.

The gene calls are TRBV7-7 and TRBJ2-7; 10 bases align to TRBD1. The CDR3 consists of 14 residues. V was pared by 5 bases and J by 5 bases, with 6 bases of the junction left unmatched. CDR1 is SSHAT and CDR2 is FNYEAQ in the germline V gene (reference sequence). CDR3 loop: CASSMTGGEDEQYF. The CDR3 nucleotides read TGTGCCAGCAGCATGACAGGGGGCGAGGACGAGCAGTACTTC.

A single count supports this clonotype. A much larger clone sits a single nucleotide away, making a read error possible. V is TRBV10-3 and J is TRBJ1-2, with D perhaps matching TRBD1 (6 bases). The CDR3 totals 13 residues. In germline, CDR1 is ENHRY, CDR2 SYGVKD. Trimming left V 6 bases short and J 12 bases short, with 20 bases between. The CDR3 sequence: CAIRGGGKEGHTF. The DNA of the CDR3 is TGTGCCATCAGAGGAGGGGGTAAAGAGGGCCACACCTTC.

The V call is TRBV20-1, the J call TRBJ2-3; 9 bases match TRBD2. V trimming: 0 bases; J trimming: 0 bases; junction bases outside the gene matches: 16. Germline assignment: CDR1 DFQATT and CDR2 SNEGSKA (reference sequence). The CDR3 length is 20 residues. The CDR3: CSARDVFGAGGQTSTDTQYF. The DNA of the CDR3 is TGCAGTGCTAGAGATGTTTTCGGTGCGGGAGGGCAGACTAGCACAGATACGCAGTATTTT.

The genes are TRBV3-1 and TRBJ2-4, with D uncertain. The DNA end is more similar to TRBJ2-7, so the J call may be wrong. Per the germline V gene, CDR1 is LGHDT and CDR2 is YNNKEL (reference sequence). CDR3 length equals 14 residues. The CDR3 region has the DNA TGTGCCAGCAGCCATGGTTTCGCCAGCTACGAGCAGTACTTC. Its translation: CASSHGFASYEQYF.

This clonotype showed up many times. The chain couples TRBV9 to TRBJ2-3; 7 nucleotides match TRBD2. The length of the CDR3 is 17 residues. Per germline, CDR1 SGDLS and CDR2 YYNGEE. J gave up 2 bases and V 1 base, and 10 bases lay outside the gene matches. The CDR3 region has the DNA TGTGCCAGCAGCGTAATTTCTAGCGGCTACTCCACAGATACGCAGTATTTT. Translated, it gives CASSVISSGYSTDTQYF.

This clonotype has a count of ten or more. This sequence joins TRBV20-1 and TRBJ2-5; 13 bases map to TRBD2. The CDR3 length is 13 residues. From germline, CDR1 is DFQATT and CDR2 SNEGSKA (reference sequence). J gave up 5 bases and V 3 bases, and 0 bases lay outside the gene matches. CDR3 amino acids: CSARGLAGETQYF. Written as DNA, the CDR3 is TGCAGTGCTAGGGGACTAGCGGGGGAGACCCAGTACTTC.

A few counts support this clonotype. The genes are TRBV15 and TRBJ1-1; D is uncertain. Germline V gives CDR1 LNHNV, CDR2 YYDKDF (reference sequence). This CDR3 is built from 11 residues. With 3 bases removed from V and 5 bases from J, the gap between germline ends came to 4 bases. The CDR3 region is CATSSDTEAFF. The CDR3 region has the DNA TGTGCCACCAGCAGCGATACTGAAGCTTTCTTT.

The chain carries TRBV24-1 and TRBJ1-1, with a possible D match to TRBD1 (6 bases). Trimming cost V 0 bases and J 7 bases, with 8 bases left between them. The length of the CDR3 is 13 residues. Per germline, CDR1 KGHDR and CDR2 SFDVKD. Here the CDR3 reads CATSDLLGHEAFF. CDR3 nucleotides: TGTGCCACCAGTGATTTGCTGGGACATGAAGCTTTCTTT.

With regard to this clonotype: The junction does not match germline at one end; this may be a read error. Written as DNA, the CDR3 is TGTGTCAGCAGCCCCCAATTAGGGGTACGGTCACCCCTCCACTTT. Translating it yields CVSSPQLGVRSPLHF. V usage is TRBV6-2 or TRBV6-3 and J usage is TRBJ1-6; weak D call: TRBD1 (5 bases). Germline assignment: CDR1 MNHEY and CDR2 SVGEGT. There are 15 residues in the CDR3.

This clonotype came up many times. The V gene is TRBV7-3, the J gene TRBJ2-5, with a possible D match to TRBD1 (6 bases). Germline V gives CDR1 SGHTA, CDR2 FQGTGA. Trimming stripped 6 bases from V and 5 bases from J, with 13 bases between. The CDR3 has 13 amino acids. The CDR3 nucleotides are TGTGCCAGCAGTCAGGGGAGTAGGGAGACCCAGTACTTC. It translates to CASSQGSRETQYF.

In its sample, this clonotype was seen many times. The genes are TRBV20-1 and TRBJ2-3; D is possibly TRBD2 (5 bases). The CDR3 is made up of 12 amino acids. Germline-derived CDR1 and CDR2 are DFQATT and SNEGSKA (reference sequence). V was pared by 6 bases and J by 2 bases, with 9 bases between. CDR3 sequence: CSARAVTDTQYF. CDR3 DNA: TGCAGTGCGCGAGCGGTCACAGATACGCAGTATTTT.

The V gene is TRBV29-1, the J gene TRBJ1-1; 7 bases line up with TRBD1. The CDR3 is 13 residues long. Germline loops: CDR1 SQVTM, CDR2 ANQGSEA. V dropped 5 bases and J dropped 1; count of bases not matched to a gene: 4. The CDR3 region is CSVSGTENTEAFF. CDR3 nucleotide sequence: TGCAGCGTTTCCGGGACAGAGAACACTGAAGCTTTCTTT.

The chain carries TRBV5-1 and TRBJ2-1; 9 bases align to TRBD2. The V gene's germline CDR1 is SGHRS and CDR2 YFSETQ. V lost 4 bases, J lost 0 bases, and 5 bases stayed unmatched. The CDR3 is made up of 16 amino acids. CDR3 nucleotides: TGCGCCAGCAGCCAAGCGGGAGGTCCCTCCTACAATGAGCAGTTCTTC. This sequence encodes CASSQAGGPSYNEQFF.

In its sample, this clonotype was seen many times. CDR3 amino acids: CASSAGLLTDTQYF. CDR3 sequence (DNA): TGTGCCAGCAGCGCGGGACTGCTCACAGATACGCAGTATTTT. The chain joins TRBV7-3 to TRBJ2-3, with D perhaps TRBD2 (6 bases). The germline V gene encodes CDR1 SGHTA and CDR2 FQGTGA. V was clipped by 5 bases and J by 2 bases, with 11 bases between them. The CDR3 length is 14 residues. Drawing the rest from reference TRBV7-3 and TRBJ2-3, the complete variable domain is GAGVSQTPSNKVTEKGKYVELRCDPISGHTALYWYRQSLGQGPEFLIYFQGTGAADDSGLPNDRFFAVRPEGSVSTLKIQRTERGDSAVYLCASSAGLLTDTQYFGPGTRLTVL.

The table lists this clonotype with a few counts. The chain recombines TRBV7-9 with TRBJ1-2; 8 bases map to TRBD1. The J segment lost 8 bases and the V segment lost 5 bases, leaving 10 bases of the junction unmatched. CDR3 length: 14 amino acids. Germline lookup yields CDR1 SEHNR and CDR2 FQNEAQ (reference sequence). CDR3 region: CASSTSDREEGYTF. The CDR3 region has the DNA TGTGCCAGCAGCACCTCGGACAGGGAGGAGGGCTACACCTTC. Full variable domain (remainder filled in from reference TRBV7-9 and TRBJ1-2): DTGVSQNPRHKITKRGQNVTFRCDPISEHNRLYWYRQTLGQGPEFLTYFQNEAQLEKSRLLSDRFSAERPKGSFSTLEIQRTEQGDSAMYLCASSTSDREEGYTFGSGTRLTVV.

On this clonotype itself: A much more abundant neighbour one base away suggests this may be a read error. The chain employs TRBV7-9 and TRBJ2-5, with D tentatively TRBD2 (6 bases). The CDR3 length is 13 residues. Trimming cost V 4 bases and J 11 bases, with 17 bases left between them. Germline CDR1 reads SEHNR; CDR2 reads FQNEAQ (reference sequence). CDR3 nucleotide sequence: TGTGCCAGCAGCTGGGGGGAATACAATGAGCAGTACTTC. It translates to CASSWGEYNEQYF.

A note on this clonotype: The junction departs from germline at one end; a sequencing error may be responsible. The chain recombines TRBV28 with TRBJ2-4; D gene uncertain. The J call may not be correct, given that the DNA end is closer to TRBJ2-7. The CDR3 length is 13 residues. Germline V lookup: CDR1 MDHEN, CDR2 SYDVKM. CDR3 in DNA: TGTGCCTGCAGTTTGGTCAACCCCTACGAGCAGTACTTC. Translated, it gives CACSLVNPYEQYF.

This CDR3 is CSAVRGQGNGYTF. CDR3 in DNA: TGCAGCGCTGTTAGGGGACAGGGAAACGGCTACACCTTC. This rearrangement joins TRBV29-1 to TRBJ1-2; the match to TRBD1 covers 9 bases. After removal of 7 bases from V and 8 bases from J, the junction contained 11 bases not matched to a gene. This CDR3 region has 13 residues. CDR1 SQVTM and CDR2 ANQGSEA come from the germline V gene.

This rearrangement joins TRBV6-1 to TRBJ1-5; possible D gene TRBD1, 5 bases. CDR3 length: 15 residues. Trimming shortened V by 11 bases and J by 2 bases, and 19 bases separated the two germline ends. CDR1 is MNHNS, CDR2 SASEGT, per germline. The CDR3 region is CAGLKSQGRNQPQHF. The CDR3, as DNA: TGTGCCGGCCTCAAAAGCCAGGGCCGCAATCAGCCCCAGCATTTT.

This clonotype was seen many times. The V call is TRBV12-3 or TRBV12-4, the J call TRBJ2-7, with 13 bases aligning to TRBD2. V dropped 4 bases and J dropped 7; count of bases not matched to a gene: 10. The CDR3 contains 16 residues. CDR3: CASSSGLAGFRGEQYF. DNA for the CDR3: TGTGCCAGCAGTTCGGGACTAGCGGGATTTCGAGGGGAGCAGTACTTC.